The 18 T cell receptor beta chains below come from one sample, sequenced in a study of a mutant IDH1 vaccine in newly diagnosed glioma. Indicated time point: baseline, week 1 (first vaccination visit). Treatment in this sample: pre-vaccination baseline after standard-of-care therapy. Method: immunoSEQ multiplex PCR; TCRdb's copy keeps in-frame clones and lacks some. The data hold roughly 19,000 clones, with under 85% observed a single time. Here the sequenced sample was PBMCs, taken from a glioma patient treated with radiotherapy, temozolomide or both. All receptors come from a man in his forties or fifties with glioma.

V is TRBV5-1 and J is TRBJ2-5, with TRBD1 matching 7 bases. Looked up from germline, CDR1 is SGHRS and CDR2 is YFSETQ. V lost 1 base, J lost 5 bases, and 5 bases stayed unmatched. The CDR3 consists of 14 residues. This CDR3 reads CASSLTRGSETQYF. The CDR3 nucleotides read TGCGCCAGCAGCTTGACCAGGGGGAGCGAGACCCAGTACTTC.

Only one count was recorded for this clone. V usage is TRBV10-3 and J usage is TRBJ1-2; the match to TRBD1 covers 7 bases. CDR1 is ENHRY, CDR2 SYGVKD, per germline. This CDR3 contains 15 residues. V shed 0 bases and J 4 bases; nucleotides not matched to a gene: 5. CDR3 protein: CAISESAGTAYGYTF. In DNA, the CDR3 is TGTGCCATCAGTGAGTCGGCGGGGACAGCCTATGGCTACACCTTC.

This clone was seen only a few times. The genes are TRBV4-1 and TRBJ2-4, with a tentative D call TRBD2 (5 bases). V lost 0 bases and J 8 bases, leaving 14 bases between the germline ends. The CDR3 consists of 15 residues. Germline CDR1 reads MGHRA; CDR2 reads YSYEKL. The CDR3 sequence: CASSQDMSGGYIQYF. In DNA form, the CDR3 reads TGCGCCAGCAGCCAAGATATGAGCGGCGGGTACATTCAGTACTTC.

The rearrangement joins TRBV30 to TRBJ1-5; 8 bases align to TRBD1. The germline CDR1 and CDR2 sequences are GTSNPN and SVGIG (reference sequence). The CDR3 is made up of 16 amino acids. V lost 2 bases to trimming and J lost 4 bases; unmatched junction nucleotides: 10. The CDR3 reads CAWSPSGQGANQPQHF. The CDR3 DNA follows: TGTGCCTGGAGTCCTTCGGGGCAGGGGGCTAATCAGCCCCAGCATTTT.

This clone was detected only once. The CDR3 DNA reads as TGTGCCAGCAGGACGCCGGGACAGAAAGAAGCTTTCTTT. Translated, it gives CASRTPGQKEAFF. The V call is TRBV6-5, the J call TRBJ1-1; TRBD1 matches at 7 bases. Germline V gene data show CDR1 as MNHEY and CDR2 as SVGAGI. CDR3 length: 13 amino acids. Losses at the gene ends were 6 bases for V and 8 bases for J; bases not matched to a gene: 9.

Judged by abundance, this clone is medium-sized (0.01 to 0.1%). The CDR3 loop is CASSQDGTGGTGELFF. CDR3 DNA sequence: TGCGCCAGCAGCCAAGATGGGACAGGGGGCACCGGGGAGCTGTTTTTT. The chain links TRBV4-3 to TRBJ2-2, with 11 bases matching TRBD1. Trimming at V came to 0 bases and at J to 4 bases, leaving 1 base not matched to a gene. The CDR3 is 16 residues long. Per germline, CDR1 LGHNA and CDR2 YSLEER.

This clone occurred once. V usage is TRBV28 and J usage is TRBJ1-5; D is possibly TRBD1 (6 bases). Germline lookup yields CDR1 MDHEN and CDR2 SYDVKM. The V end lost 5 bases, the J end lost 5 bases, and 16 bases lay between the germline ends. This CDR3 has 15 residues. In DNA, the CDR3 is TGTGCCAGCAGTCGCCCCGGGACAAAGGATCAGCCCCAGCATTTT. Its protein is CASSRPGTKDQPQHF.

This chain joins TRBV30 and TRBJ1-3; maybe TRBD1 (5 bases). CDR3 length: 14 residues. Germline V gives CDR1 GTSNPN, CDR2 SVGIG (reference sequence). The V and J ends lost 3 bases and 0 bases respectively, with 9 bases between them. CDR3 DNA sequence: TGTGCCTGGAGCCCAGGGAGCTCTGGAAACACCATATATTTT. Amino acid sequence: CAWSPGSSGNTIYF. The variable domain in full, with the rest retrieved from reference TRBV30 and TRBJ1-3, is SQTIHQWPATLVQPVGSPLSLECTVEGTSNPNLYWYRQAAGRGLQLLFYSVGIGQISSEVPQNLSASRPQDRQFILSSKKLLLSDSGFYLCAWSPGSSGNTIYFGEGSWLTVV.

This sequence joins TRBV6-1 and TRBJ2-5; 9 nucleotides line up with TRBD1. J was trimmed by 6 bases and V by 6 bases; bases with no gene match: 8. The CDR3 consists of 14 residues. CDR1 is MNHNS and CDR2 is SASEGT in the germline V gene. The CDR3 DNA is TGTGCCAGCAGACCAACAGGGGGCGAGAAGACCCAGTACTTC. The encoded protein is CASRPTGGEKTQYF.

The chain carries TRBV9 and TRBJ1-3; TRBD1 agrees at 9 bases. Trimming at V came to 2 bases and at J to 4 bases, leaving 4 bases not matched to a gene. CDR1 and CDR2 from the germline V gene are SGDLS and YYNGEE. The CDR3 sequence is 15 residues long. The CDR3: CASSVEDRGGNTIYF. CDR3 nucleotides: TGTGCCAGCAGCGTTGAGGACAGGGGAGGAAACACCATATATTTT.

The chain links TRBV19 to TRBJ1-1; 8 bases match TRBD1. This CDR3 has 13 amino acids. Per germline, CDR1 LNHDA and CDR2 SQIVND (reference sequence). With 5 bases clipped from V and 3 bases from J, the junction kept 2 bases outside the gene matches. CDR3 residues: CASSQGAYTEAFF. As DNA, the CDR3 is TGTGCCAGTAGTCAGGGGGCGTACACTGAAGCTTTCTTT.

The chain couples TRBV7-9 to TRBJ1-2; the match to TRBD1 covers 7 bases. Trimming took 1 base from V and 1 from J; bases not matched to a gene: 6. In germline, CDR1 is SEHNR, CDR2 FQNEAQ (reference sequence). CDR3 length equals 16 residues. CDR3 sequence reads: CASSLGRWDSNYGYTF. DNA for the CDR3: TGTGCCAGCAGCTTAGGGAGATGGGACAGTAACTATGGCTACACCTTC.

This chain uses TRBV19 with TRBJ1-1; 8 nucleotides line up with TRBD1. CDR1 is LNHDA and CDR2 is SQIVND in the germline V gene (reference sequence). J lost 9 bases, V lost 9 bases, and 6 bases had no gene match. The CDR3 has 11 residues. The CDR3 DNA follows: TGTGCCAGCGGACAGGGAGAACAAGCTTTCTTT. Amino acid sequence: CASGQGEQAFF.

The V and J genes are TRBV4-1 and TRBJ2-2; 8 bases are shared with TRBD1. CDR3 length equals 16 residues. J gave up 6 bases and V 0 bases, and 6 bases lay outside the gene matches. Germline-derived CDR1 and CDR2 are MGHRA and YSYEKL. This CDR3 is CASSQESRGLAGELFF. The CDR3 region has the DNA TGCGCCAGCAGCCAAGAAAGCAGGGGGCTGGCCGGGGAGCTGTTTTTT.

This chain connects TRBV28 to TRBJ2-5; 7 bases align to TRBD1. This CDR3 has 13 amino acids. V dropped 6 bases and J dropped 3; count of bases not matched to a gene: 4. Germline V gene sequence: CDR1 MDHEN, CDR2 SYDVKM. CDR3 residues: CASSPRGKETQYF. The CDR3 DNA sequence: TGTGCCAGCAGCCCCAGGGGGAAAGAGACCCAGTACTTC.

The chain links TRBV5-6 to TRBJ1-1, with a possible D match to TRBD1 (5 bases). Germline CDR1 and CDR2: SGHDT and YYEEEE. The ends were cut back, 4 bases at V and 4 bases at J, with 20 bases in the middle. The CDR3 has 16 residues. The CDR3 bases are TGTGCCAGCAGCGCAAAAGGGGCCCCCCAAACCACTGAAGCTTTCTTT. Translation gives CASSAKGAPQTTEAFF.

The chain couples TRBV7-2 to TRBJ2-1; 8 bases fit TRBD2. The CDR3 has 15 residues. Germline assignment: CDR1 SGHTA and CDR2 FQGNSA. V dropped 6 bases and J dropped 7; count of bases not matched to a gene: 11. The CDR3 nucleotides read TGTGCCAGCAGACCAACGGCAGCGGGAGATAATGAGCAGTTCTTC. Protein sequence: CASRPTAAGDNEQFF.

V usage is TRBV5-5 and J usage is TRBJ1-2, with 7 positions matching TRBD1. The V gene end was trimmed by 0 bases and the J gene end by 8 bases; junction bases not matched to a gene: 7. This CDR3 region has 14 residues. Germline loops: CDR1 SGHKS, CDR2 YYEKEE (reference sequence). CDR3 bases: TGTGCCAGCAGCTTGGGAGACAGGGTAGGCGGCTACACCTTC. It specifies CASSLGDRVGGYTF.